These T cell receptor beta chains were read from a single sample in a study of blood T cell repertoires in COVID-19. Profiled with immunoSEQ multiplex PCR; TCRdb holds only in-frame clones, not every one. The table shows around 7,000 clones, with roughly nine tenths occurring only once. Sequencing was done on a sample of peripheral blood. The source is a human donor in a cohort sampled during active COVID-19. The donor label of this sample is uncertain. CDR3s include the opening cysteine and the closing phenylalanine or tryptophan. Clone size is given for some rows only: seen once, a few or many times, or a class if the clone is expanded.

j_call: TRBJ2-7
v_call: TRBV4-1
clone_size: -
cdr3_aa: CASSQDLLAGGPGSYEQYF

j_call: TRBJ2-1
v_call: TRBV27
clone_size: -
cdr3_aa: CASSREGQGMNEQFF

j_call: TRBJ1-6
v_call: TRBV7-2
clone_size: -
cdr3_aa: CASSLAKGASSPLHF

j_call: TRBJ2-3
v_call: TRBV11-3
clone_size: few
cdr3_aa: CASSSRTGRHAHTQYF

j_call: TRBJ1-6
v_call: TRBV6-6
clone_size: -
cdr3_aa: CASTPTWSGSPLHF

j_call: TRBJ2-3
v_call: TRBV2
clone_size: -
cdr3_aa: CASSGWGAGAADTQYF

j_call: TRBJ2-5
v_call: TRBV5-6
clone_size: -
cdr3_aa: CASSLDRVAETQYF

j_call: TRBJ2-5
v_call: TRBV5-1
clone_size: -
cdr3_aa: CASSLVLAGAQETQYF

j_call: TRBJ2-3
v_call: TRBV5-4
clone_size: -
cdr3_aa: CASSPAGTSGGATYTQYF

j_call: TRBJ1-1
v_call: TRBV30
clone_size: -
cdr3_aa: CACHPMGGWDTEAFF

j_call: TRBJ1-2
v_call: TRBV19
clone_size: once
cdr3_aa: CASSIGDFINYGYTF

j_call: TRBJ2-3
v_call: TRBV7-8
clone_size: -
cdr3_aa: CASSLGKVGQGQYF

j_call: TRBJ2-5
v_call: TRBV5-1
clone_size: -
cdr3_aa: CASSLSRGRGETQYF

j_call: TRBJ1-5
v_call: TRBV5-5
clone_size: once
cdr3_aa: CASSLASGSNQPQHF

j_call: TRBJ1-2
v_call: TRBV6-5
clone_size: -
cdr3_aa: CASSYVTRGGYGYTF

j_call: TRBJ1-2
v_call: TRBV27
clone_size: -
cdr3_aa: CASSLGWGDYGYTF

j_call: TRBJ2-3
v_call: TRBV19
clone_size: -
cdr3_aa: CASRMRGGGTDTQYF

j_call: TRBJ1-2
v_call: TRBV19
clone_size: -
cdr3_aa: CASRGTVDYGYTF

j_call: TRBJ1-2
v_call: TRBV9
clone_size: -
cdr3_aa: CASSAGQGNYGYTF

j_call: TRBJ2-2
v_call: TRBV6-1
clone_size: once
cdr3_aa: CASSEGAGLSAGELFF

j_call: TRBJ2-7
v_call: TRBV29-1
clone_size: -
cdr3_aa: CSVEGISTSGSYEQYF

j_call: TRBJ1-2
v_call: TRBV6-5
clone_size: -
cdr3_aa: CASSRSTGGPYGYTF

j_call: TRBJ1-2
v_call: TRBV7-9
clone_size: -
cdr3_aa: CASYSRESAANYGYTF

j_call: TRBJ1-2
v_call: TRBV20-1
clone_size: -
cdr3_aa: CSATGSGGYTF

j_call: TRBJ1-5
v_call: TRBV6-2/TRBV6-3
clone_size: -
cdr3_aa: CASSTGTGLLYNQPQHF

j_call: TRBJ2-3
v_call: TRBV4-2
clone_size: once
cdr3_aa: CASSQGGTSGGSTDTQYF

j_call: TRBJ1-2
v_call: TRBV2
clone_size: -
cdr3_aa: CASRRPTTGDYGYTF

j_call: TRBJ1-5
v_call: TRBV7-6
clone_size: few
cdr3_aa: CASSLSQGNQPQHF

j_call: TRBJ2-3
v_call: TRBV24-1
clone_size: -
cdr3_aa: CATSDTEASGTGDTQYF

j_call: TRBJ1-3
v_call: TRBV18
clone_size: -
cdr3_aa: CASSQSGTGPSGNTIYF

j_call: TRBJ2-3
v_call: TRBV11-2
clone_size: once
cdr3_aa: CASSSEGRVITDTQYF

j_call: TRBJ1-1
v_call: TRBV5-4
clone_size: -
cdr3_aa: CASSWGDTEAFF

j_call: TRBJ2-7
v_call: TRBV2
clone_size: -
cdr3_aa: CASRTGGLYEQYF

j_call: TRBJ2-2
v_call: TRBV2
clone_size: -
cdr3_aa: CASSETGGDTGELFF

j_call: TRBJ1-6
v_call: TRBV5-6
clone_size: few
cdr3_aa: CASSLKYGTYNSPLHF

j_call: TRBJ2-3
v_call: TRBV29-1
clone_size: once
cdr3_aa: CSGWTGTKKVDTQYF

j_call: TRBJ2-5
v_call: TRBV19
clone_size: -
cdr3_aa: CASSRASGGIETQYF

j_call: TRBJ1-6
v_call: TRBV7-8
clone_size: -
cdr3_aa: CASSLGTGGSKTPLHF

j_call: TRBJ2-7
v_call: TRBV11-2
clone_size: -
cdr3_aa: CASRLNRAYEQYF

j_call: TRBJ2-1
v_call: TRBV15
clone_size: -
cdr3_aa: CATSRDTELSYNEQFF

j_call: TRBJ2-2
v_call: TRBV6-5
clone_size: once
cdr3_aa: CASRRTGTVGELFF

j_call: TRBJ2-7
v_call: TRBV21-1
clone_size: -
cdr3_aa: CASSKVLLAGGWSYEQYF

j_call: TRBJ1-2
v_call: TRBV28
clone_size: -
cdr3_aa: CASSQNYGYTF

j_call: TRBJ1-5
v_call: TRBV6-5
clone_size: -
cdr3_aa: CASSLQDRGNQPQHF

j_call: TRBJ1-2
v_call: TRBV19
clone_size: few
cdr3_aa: CASSIGDYGYTF

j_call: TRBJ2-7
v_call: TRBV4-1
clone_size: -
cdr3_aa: CASSQETGRSYEQYF

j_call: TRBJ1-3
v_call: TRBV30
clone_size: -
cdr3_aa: CAWSSTGSSGNTIYF

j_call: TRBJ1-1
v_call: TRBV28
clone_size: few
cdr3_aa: CASWETGRMNTEAFF

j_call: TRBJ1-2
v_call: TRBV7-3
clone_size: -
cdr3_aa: CASSLAGGGGYTF

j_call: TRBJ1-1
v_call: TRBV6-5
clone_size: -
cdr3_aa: CASHERGGTEAFF

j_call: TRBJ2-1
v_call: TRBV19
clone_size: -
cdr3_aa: CASSTLAGAYNEQFF

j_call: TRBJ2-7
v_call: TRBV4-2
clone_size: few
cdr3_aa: CASSQGQGIHEQYF

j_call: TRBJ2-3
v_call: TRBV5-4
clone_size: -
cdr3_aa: CASSSRTTDTQYF

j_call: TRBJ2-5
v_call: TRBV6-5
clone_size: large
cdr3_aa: CASTGVSLETQYF